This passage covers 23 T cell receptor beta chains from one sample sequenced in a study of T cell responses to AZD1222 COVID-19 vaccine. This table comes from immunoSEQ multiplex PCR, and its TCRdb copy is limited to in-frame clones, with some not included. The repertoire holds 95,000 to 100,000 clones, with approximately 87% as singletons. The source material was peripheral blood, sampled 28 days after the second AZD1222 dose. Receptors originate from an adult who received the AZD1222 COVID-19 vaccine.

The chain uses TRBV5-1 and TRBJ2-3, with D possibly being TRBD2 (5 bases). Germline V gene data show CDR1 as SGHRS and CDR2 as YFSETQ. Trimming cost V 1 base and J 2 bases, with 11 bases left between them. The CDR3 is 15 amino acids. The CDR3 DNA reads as TGCGCCAGCAGCTTGATACCGGGGATCACAGATACGCAGTATTTT. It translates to CASSLIPGITDTQYF.

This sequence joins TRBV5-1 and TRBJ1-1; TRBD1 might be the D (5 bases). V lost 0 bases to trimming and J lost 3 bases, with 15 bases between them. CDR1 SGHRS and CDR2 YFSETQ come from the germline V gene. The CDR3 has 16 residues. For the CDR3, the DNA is TGCGCCAGCAGCTTGGATCTGGGGCCACCTCACACTGAAGCTTTCTTT. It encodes CASSLDLGPPHTEAFF.

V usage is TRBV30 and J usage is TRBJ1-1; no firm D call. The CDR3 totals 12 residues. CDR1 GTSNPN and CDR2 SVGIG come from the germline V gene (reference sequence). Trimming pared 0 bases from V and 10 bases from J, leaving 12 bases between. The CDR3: CAWSVRDKGAFF. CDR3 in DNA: TGTGCCTGGAGTGTACGAGACAAAGGAGCTTTCTTT.

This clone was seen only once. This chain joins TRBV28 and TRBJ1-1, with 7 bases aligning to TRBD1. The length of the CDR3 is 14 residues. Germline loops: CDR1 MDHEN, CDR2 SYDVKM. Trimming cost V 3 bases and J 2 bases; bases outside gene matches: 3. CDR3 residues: CASSFDRENTEAFF. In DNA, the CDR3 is TGTGCCAGCAGTTTCGACAGGGAAAACACTGAAGCTTTCTTT.

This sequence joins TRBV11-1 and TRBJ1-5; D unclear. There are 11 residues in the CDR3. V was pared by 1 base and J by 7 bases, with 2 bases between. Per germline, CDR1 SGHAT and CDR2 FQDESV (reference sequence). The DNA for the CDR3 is TGTGCCAGCAGCTTAGACCAGCCCCAGCATTTT. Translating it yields CASSLDQPQHF. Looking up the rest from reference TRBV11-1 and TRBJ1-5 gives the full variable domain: EAEVAQSPRYKITEKSQAVAFWCDPISGHATLYWYRQILGQGPELLVQFQDESVVDDSQLPKDRFSAERLKGVDSTLKIQPAELGDSAMYLCASSLDQPQHFGDGTRLSIL.

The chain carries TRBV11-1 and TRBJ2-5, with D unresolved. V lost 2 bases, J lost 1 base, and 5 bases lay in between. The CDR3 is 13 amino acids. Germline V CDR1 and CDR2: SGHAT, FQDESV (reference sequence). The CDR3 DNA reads TGTGCCAGCAGCTTATCCTTCCAAGAGACCCAGTACTTC. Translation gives CASSLSFQETQYF.

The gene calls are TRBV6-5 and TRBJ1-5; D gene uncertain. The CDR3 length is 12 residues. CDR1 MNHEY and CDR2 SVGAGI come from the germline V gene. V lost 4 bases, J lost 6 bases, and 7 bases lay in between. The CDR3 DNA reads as TGTGCCAGCAGTTTACCCGGTCAGCCCCAGCATTTT. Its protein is CASSLPGQPQHF.

CDR3 in DNA: TGTGCCTGGGCTTGGCAGGGGGTGGGTGAGCAGTACTTC. This codes for CAWAWQGVGEQYF. The chain uses TRBV30 and TRBJ2-7; 7 bases are shared with TRBD1. J gave up 7 bases and V 5 bases, and 11 bases lay outside the gene matches. The germline gives CDR1 GTSNPN, CDR2 SVGIG (reference sequence). CDR3 length equals 13 residues.

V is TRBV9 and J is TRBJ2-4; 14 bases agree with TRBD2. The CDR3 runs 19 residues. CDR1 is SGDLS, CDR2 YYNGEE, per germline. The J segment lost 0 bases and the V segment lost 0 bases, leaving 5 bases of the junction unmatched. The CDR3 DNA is TGTGCCAGCAGCGTAGCAGGGACTAGCGGGGGTCTAGCCAAAAACATTCAGTACTTC. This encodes CASSVAGTSGGLAKNIQYF.

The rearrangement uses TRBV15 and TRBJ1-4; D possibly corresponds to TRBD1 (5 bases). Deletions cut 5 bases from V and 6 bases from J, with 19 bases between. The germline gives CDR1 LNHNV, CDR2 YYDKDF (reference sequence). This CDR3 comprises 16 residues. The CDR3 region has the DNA TGTGCCACCAGCGGACACCCCCTCGCGGCCGATGAAAAACTGTTTTTT. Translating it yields CATSGHPLAADEKLFF.

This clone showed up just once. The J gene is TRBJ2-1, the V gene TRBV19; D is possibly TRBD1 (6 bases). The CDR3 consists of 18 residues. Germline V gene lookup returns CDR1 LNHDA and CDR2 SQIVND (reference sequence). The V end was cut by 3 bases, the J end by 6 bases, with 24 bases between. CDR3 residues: CASSITLSGTPWGNEQFF. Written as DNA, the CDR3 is TGTGCCAGTAGTATTACGCTTTCGGGGACACCTTGGGGCAATGAGCAGTTCTTC.

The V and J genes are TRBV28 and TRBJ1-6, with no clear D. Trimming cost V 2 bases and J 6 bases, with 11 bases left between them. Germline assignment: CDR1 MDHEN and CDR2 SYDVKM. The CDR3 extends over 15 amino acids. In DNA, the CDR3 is TGTGCCAGCAGTTTAGGTCCGGTGGGTAATTCACCCCTCCACTTT. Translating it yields CASSLGPVGNSPLHF.

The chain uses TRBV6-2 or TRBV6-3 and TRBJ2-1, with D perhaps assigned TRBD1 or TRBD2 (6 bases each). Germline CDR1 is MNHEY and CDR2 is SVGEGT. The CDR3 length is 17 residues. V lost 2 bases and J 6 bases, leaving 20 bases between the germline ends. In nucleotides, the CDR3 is TGTGCCAGCAGTTACACTAGACAGGCTAGCGCGTCCAATGAGCAGTTCTTC. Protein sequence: CASSYTRQASASNEQFF.

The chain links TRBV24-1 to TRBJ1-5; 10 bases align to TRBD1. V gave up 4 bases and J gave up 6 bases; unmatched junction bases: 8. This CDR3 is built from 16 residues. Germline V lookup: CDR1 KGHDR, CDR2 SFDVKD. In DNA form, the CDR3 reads TGTGCCACCAGTGACCGGGACAGGGGATTTGGTCAGCCCCAGCATTTT. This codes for CATSDRDRGFGQPQHF.

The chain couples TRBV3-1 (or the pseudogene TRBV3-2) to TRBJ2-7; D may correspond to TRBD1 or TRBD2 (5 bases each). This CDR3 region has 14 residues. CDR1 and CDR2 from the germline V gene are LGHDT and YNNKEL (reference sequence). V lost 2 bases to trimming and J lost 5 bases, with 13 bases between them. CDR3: CASSQTYLGDEQYF. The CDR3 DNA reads TGTGCCAGCAGCCAAACCTACCTGGGGGACGAGCAGTACTTC.

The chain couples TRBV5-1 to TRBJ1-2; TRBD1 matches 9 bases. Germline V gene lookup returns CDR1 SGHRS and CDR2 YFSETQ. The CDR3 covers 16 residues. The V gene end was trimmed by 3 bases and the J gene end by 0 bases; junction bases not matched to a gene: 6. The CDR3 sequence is CASSSGQGSPNYGYTF. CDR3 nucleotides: TGCGCCAGCAGCTCTGGACAGGGGTCACCTAACTATGGCTACACCTTC.

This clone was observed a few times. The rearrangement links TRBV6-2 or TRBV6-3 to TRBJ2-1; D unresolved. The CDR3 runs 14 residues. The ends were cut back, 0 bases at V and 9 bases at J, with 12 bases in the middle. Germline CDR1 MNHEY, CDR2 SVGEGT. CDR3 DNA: TGTGCCAGCAGTTACTCATTGACTGGCCCTGAGCAGTTCTTC. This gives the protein CASSYSLTGPEQFF.

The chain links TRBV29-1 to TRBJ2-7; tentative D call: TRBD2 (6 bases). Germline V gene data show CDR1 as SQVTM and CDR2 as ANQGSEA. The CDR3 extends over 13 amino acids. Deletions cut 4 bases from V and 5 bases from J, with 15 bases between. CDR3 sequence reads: CSVGVGSSDEQYF. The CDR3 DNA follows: TGCAGCGTTGGGGTCGGGAGTAGCGACGAGCAGTACTTC.

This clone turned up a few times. CDR3 residues: CASSPSTSYEQYF. The CDR3, as DNA: TGTGCCAGCAGCCCCAGCACCTCCTACGAGCAGTACTTC. The chain joins TRBV9 to TRBJ2-7, with D unresolved. The CDR3 is 13 amino acids. Trimming pared 4 bases from V and 0 bases from J, leaving 8 bases between. Per germline, CDR1 SGDLS and CDR2 YYNGEE.

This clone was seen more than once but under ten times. The CDR3, as DNA: TGCGCCAGCAGCTTGGGTCTAGCGGGGATAGGGTACAATGAGCAGTTCTTC. Protein product: CASSLGLAGIGYNEQFF. The gene calls are TRBV5-1 and TRBJ2-1; 9 bases fit TRBD2. The CDR3 loop spans 17 amino acids. Per the germline V gene, CDR1 is SGHRS and CDR2 is YFSETQ. J gave up 4 bases and V 0 bases, and 8 bases lay outside the gene matches.

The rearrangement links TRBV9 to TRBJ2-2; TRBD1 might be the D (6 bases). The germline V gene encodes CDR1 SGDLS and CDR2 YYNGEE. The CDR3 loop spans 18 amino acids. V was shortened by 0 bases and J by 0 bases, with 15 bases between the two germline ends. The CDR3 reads CASSVDRGSATNTGELFF. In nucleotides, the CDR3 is TGTGCCAGCAGCGTAGATAGGGGGTCGGCGACGAACACCGGGGAGCTGTTTTTT.

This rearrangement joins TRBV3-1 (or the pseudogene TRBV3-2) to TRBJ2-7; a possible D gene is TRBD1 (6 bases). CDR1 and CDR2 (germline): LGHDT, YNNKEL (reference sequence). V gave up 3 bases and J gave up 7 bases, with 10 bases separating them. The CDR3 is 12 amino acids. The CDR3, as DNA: TGTGCCAGCAGCCAGGCCGGACAGGAGCAGTACTTC. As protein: CASSQAGQEQYF.

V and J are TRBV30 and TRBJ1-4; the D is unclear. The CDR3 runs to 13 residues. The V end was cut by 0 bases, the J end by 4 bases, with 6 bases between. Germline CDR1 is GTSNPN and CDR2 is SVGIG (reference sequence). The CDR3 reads CAWSVWSNEKLFF. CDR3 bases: TGTGCCTGGAGTGTATGGAGTAATGAAAAACTGTTTTTT.